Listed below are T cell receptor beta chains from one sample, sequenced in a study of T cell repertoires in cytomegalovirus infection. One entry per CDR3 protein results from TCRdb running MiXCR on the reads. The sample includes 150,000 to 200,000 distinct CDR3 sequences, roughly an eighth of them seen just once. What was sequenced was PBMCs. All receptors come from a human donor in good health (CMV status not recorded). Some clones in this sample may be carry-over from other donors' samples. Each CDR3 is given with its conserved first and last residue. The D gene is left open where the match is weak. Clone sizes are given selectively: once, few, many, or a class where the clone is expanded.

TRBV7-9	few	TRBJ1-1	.	CASSLNPGLGVTEAFF	TGTGCCAGCAGCTTAAACCCAGGGTTAGGGGTCACTGAAGCTTTCTTT
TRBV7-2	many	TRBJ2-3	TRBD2	CASTPTSGSLLF	TGTGCCAGCACCCCGACTAGCGGGAGTCTGCTCTTT
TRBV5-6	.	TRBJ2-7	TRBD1	CASSRQGVYEQYF	TGTGCCAGCAGCCGACAGGGGGTCTACGAGCAGTACTTC
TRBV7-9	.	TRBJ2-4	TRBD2	CASSPSGKGEYF	TGTGCCAGCAGCCCCAGCGGGAAGGGCGAGTACTTC
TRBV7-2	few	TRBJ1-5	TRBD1	CASSWGTGYQPQHF	TGTGCCAGCAGCTGGGGGACAGGTTATCAGCCCCAGCATTTT
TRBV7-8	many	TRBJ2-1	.	CASSLHSRREQFF	TGTGCCAGCAGCCTTCATAGCCGGCGGGAGCAGTTCTTC
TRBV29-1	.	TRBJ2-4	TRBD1	CSAQTGGNIQYF	TGCAGCGCCCAGACAGGGGGCAACATTCAGTACTTC
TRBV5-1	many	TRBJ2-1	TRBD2	CASSLVWRGSSYNEQFF	TGCGCCAGCAGCTTGGTCTGGCGGGGGAGCTCCTACAATGAGCAGTTCTTC
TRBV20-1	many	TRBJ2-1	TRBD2	CSARDLVRLALYNEQFF	TGCAGTGCTAGAGATCTGGTTAGACTAGCCCTATACAATGAGCAGTTCTTC
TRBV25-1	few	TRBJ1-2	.	CASSARLWSSGYTF	TGTGCCAGCAGTGCCCGACTATGGTCCAGCGGCTACACCTTC
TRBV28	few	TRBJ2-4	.	CASSFIGGGGNIQYF	TGTGCCAGCAGTTTCATCGGAGGGGGTGGAAACATTCAGTACTTC
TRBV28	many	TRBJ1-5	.	CASSLEAGPGNQPQHF	TGTGCCAGCAGTTTAGAGGCGGGCCCTGGCAATCAGCCCCAGCATTTT
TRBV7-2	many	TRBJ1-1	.	CASRVRDVSEAFF	TGTGCCAGCAGGGTCAGGGATGTATCTGAAGCTTTCTTT
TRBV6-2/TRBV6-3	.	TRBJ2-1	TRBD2	CASSYGRTSGRASYNEQFF	TGTGCCAGCAGTTACGGCCGGACTAGCGGGAGGGCCTCGTACAATGAGCAGTTCTTC
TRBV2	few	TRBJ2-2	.	CASTGLWAGELFF	TGTGCCAGCACGGGTTTATGGGCCGGGGAGCTGTTTTTT
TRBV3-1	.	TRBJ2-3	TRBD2	CASSPGRETDTQYF	TGTGCCAGCAGCCCGGGGAGGGAAACAGATACGCAGTATTTT
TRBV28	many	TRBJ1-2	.	CASSLRGGANYGYTF	TGTGCCAGCAGTTTACGTGGCGGCGCTAACTATGGCTACACCTTC
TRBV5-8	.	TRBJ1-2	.	CASSPDGANYGYTF	TGTGCCAGCAGCCCGGACGGAGCTAACTATGGCTACACCTTC